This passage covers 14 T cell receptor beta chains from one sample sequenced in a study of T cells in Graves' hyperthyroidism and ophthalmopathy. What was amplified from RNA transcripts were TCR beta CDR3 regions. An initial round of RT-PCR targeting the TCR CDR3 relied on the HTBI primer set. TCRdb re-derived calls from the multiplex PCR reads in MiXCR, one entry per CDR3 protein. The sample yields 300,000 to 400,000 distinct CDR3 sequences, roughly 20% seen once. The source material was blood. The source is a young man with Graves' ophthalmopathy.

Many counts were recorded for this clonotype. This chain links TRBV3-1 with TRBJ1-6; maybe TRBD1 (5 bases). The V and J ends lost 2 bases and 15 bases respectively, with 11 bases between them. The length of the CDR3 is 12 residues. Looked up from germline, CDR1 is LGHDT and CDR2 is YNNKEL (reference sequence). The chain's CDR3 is CASSQRGGILHF. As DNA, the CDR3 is TGTGCCAGCAGCCAACGCGGGGGAATCCTCCACTTT.

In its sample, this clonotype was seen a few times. CDR3 sequence (DNA): TGTGCCAGCAGCCGCAGCGTCTCTGGAAACACCATATATTTT. It encodes CASSRSVSGNTIYF. The rearrangement links TRBV12-3 or TRBV12-4 to TRBJ1-3; D call uncertain. This CDR3 has 14 residues. V gave up 6 bases and J gave up 0 bases, with 9 bases separating them.

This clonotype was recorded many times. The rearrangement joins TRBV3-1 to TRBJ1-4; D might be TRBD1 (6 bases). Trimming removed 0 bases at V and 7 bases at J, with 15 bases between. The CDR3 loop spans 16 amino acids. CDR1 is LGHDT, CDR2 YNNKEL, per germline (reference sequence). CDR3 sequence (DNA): TGTGCCAGCAGCCAAGAATCAACAGGGTTGGGTGAAAAACTGTTTTTT. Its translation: CASSQESTGLGEKLFF.

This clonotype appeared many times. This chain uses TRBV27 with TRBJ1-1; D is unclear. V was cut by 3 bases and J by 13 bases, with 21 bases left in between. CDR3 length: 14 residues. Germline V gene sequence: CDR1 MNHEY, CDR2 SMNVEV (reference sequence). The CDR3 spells CASSLGAGMLKLFF. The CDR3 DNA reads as TGTGCCAGCAGTTTGGGAGCCGGGATGCTGAAGCTTTTCTTT.

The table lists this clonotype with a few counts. CDR3 in amino acids: CASSSRDRGLHEQYF. The CDR3 coding sequence is TGTGCCAGCAGCTCCCGGGACAGGGGGCTCCACGAGCAGTACTTC. The V call is TRBV9, the J call TRBJ2-7; TRBD1 matches 12 bases. This CDR3 spans 15 amino acids. The germline V gene encodes CDR1 SGDLS and CDR2 YYNGEE. The J segment lost 5 bases and the V segment lost 4 bases, leaving 7 bases of the junction unmatched.

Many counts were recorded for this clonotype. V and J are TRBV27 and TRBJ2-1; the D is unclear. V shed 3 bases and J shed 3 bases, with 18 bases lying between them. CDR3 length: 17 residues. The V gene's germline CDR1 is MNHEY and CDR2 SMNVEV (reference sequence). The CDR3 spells CASSFRWGSEVYNEQFF. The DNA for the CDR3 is TGTGCCAGCAGTTTTAGGTGGGGATCCGAGGTCTACAATGAGCAGTTCTTC.

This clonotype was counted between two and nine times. The CDR3 reads CASSPPAGKPTEAFF. The CDR3 DNA follows: TGTGCCAGCTCACCACCGGCAGGGAAGCCCACTGAAGCTTTCTTT. The V gene is TRBV18, the J gene TRBJ1-1; possible D gene TRBD1, 5 bases. The CDR3 runs 15 residues. The germline CDR1 and CDR2 sequences are KGHSH and LQKENI. Trimming took 0 bases from V and 4 from J, leaving 12 bases between them.

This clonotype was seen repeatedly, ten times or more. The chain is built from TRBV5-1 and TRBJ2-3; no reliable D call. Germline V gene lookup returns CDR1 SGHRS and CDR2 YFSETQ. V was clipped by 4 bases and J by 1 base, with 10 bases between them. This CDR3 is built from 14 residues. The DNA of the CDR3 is TGCGCCAGCAGCCCGAGTGGAGGCACAGATACGCAGTATTTT. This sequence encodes CASSPSGGTDTQYF.

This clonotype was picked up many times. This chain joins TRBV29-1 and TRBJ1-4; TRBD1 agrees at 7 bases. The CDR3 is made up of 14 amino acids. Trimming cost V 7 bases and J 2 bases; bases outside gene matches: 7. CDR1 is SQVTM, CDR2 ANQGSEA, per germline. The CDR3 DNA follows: TGCAGCGGCGGTTCAGGGGGGACTAATGAAAAACTGTTTTTT. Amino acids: CSGGSGGTNEKLFF.

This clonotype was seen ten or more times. DNA of the CDR3: TGCGCCAGCAGCAGGACTAGCGGGGGGTTGGTTGAGCAGTTCTTC. This codes for CASSRTSGGLVEQFF. This chain links TRBV10-2 with TRBJ2-1; 14 nucleotides line up with TRBD2. This CDR3 comprises 15 residues. Germline assignment: CDR1 WSHSY and CDR2 SAAADI. V was pared by 6 bases and J by 9 bases, with 7 bases of the junction left unmatched.

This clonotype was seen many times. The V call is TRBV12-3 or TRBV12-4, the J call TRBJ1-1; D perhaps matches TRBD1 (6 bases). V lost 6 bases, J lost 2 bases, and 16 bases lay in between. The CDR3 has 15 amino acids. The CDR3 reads CASRLYRVLNTEAFF. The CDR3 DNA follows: TGTGCCAGCAGATTATACAGGGTATTAAACACTGAAGCTTTCTTT.

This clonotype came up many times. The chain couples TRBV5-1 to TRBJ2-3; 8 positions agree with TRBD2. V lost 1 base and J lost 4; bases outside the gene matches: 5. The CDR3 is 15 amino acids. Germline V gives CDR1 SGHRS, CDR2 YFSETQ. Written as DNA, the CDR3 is TGCGCCAGCAGCTTGTCTGTCGGGGGGGCAGATACGCAGTATTTT. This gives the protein CASSLSVGGADTQYF.

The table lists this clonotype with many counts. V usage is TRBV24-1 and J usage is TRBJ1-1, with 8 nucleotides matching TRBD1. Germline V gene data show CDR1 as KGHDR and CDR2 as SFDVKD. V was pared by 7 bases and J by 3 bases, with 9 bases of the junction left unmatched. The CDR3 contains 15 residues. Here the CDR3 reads CATRGQGAQDTEAFF. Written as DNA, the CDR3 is TGTGCCACCAGAGGACAGGGTGCTCAGGACACTGAAGCTTTCTTT.

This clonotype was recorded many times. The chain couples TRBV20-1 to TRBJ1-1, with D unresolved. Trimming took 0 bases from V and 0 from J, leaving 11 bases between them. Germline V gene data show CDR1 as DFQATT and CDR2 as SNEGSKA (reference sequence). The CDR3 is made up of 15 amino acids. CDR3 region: CSARDRGRLNTEAFF. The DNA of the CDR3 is TGCAGTGCTAGAGACCGCGGACGGTTGAACACTGAAGCTTTCTTT.